What follows describes a single T cell receptor beta chain. Its antigen is currently not known. No much larger clonotype is one base removed from it; base qualities were not supplied. The sample is drawn from a study of blood T cell repertoires in COVID-19 (dated by TCRdb to 2018 to 2021). For context, the study as a whole: Collaborator samples came from the United States, Italy and Spain and covered acute and convalescent phases of COVID-19. Where available, HLA class I and class II types were taken from metadata supplied by the sample provider and were not determined by assay-based typing. The samples were drawn from the first 160 participants of the ongoing ImmuneRACE study and from over 950 subjects provided by 6 global collaborators. Deeply sampled blood TCRbeta repertoires from subjects exposed to, actively infected with, or recovered from COVID-19 were included in the dataset. The repertoires were made available in a free public database intended to serve as a resource for research on the immune response to SARS-CoV-2. Nearly every sample came with metadata listing a de-identified subject ID, COVID-19 status, age in years and sex. The material from the prospective study consisted of cDNA or gDNA derived from T cells, B-cell-depleted T cells, or PBMCs. Broader findings and caveats from the paper: Clinical and demographic metadata were provided uncurated, with the amount varying by source and participant.

TCRbeta CDR3 regions were amplified from genomic DNA by means of the immunoSEQ Assay, a bias-controlled multiplex PCR. As for the authors' bioinformatics: The number of nucleated cells in each sample was estimated from the amplification of reference gene primers within the assay. To quantify the absolute abundance of each unique TCRbeta CDR3 rearrangement, sequence reads were collapsed and filtered. Productive Simpson clonality was computed per sample as the square root of Simpson's diversity index over productive rearrangements. TCRdb carries this immuneACCESS record with in-frame sequences only. Its versions omit some clonotypes, under half of them owing to an unresolved V gene in the studies checked, with the rest unexplained. That table furnishes V, J and clone size, whereas the DNA furnished D and trimming. Within this sample are a few hundred thousand clones, with roughly 88% of them counted one time only. The leading ten clones occupy roughly 1.4% of the sample.

A second Seattle source provided samples from volunteer blood donors who had recovered from COVID-19. Collaborating institutions collected whole blood in K2EDTA tubes following their own protocols. For TCRbeta analysis, collaborators shipped samples as frozen whole blood, isolated PBMCs, or DNA extracted from either of those sample types. This clonotype was obtained from a woman in her thirties or forties who had recovered from COVID-19. Input material: peripheral blood.

The CDR3 protein is CASSQGRQGGWKDNEKLFF. The base sequence is TGCGCCAGCAGCCAAGGCCGACAGGGGGGATGGAAGGATAATGAAAAACTGTTTTTT. The chain is made from TRBV4-3 and TRBJ1-4; TRBD1 aligns with 9 central bases. V lost 1 base and J lost 4 bases, and the count of bases not matched to a germline gene is 13. Counted from cysteine to phenylalanine, this CDR3 has 19 amino acids. This entry keeps only the CDR3 DNA: 57 bases, framed from base 1. The germline V gene encodes CDR1 LGHNA and CDR2 YSLEER.